Below are 25 T cell receptor beta chains sequenced from a single sample in a study of spatial heterogeneity in lung cancer. Described time point: sample taken at primary tumor resection. Whole RNA was taken from tumor, nontumor lung or frozen PBMC; it was then sequenced unsorted. TCRdb itself ran the 5' RACE reads through MiXCR, one entry per CDR3 protein. The table records under 100,000 distinct CDR3 sequences, around 10% of them present only once. The specimen comprised PBMCs, sampled at surgery. These receptors originate from a male donor with early-stage non-small cell lung cancer.

There are many counts of this clonotype. The J gene is TRBJ2-7, the V gene TRBV28, with 10 bases matching TRBD2. After removal of 7 bases from V and 6 bases from J, the junction contained 9 bases not matched to a gene. The CDR3 is made up of 14 amino acids. Germline loops: CDR1 MDHEN, CDR2 SYDVKM. CDR3 sequence: CASTLLAGIREQYF. The CDR3 coding sequence is TGTGCCAGCACCCTACTAGCGGGAATACGCGAGCAGTACTTC.

The table lists this clonotype with a few counts. As DNA, the CDR3 is TGCGCCAGCGCAAAAGCGGGGGGGGAAGATACGCAGTATTTT. This gives the protein CASAKAGGEDTQYF. This chain links TRBV10-2 with TRBJ2-3; 10 bases align to TRBD2. This CDR3 contains 14 residues. V was pared by 8 bases and J by 5 bases, with 7 bases of the junction left unmatched. CDR1 WSHSY and CDR2 SAAADI come from the germline V gene.

This clonotype has more than one count but fewer than ten. This chain links TRBV2 with TRBJ2-7, with TRBD2 matching over 11 bases. The V gene's germline CDR1 is SNHLY and CDR2 FYNNEI. J was trimmed by 2 bases and V by 8 bases; bases with no gene match: 5. CDR3 length: 14 amino acids. CDR3 nucleotides: TGTGCCAGCGGCCGACTAGCGGGGACCTACGAGCAGTACTTC. This codes for CASGRLAGTYEQYF.

Only a few counts were recorded for this clonotype. The V gene is TRBV29-1, the J gene TRBJ1-1, with D maybe TRBD1 (5 bases). CDR1 and CDR2 from the germline V gene are SQVTM and ANQGSEA. Trimming took 5 bases from V and 8 from J, leaving 9 bases between them. The CDR3 spans 10 residues. CDR3: CSVSRGEAFF. DNA of the CDR3: TGCAGCGTTAGTCGGGGGGAAGCTTTCTTT.

This clonotype was seen ten or more times. The J gene is TRBJ2-1, the V gene TRBV27; no clear D. Germline V gene data show CDR1 as MNHEY and CDR2 as SMNVEV (reference sequence). The CDR3 is 14 residues long. V was shortened by 4 bases and J by 0 bases, with 7 bases between the two germline ends. As DNA, the CDR3 is TGTGCCAGCAGTTCTCTTGCCTCCTACAATGAGCAGTTCTTC. As protein: CASSSLASYNEQFF.

The chain employs TRBV6-6 and TRBJ2-7, with D hard to call. Per germline, CDR1 MNHNY and CDR2 SVGAGI (reference sequence). Trimming took 0 bases from V and 1 from J, leaving 4 bases between them. The CDR3 runs to 13 residues. The CDR3, as DNA: TGTGCCAGCAGTTACTCAGGGTCCTACGAGCAGTACTTC. It specifies CASSYSGSYEQYF.

In its sample, this clonotype was seen many times. The chain links TRBV20-1 to TRBJ1-3, with unresolved D. Trimming took 7 bases from V and 7 from J, leaving 14 bases between them. CDR1 DFQATT and CDR2 SNEGSKA come from the germline V gene (reference sequence). The CDR3 spans 12 residues. CDR3 region: CSVAGSSNTIYF. The CDR3 DNA follows: TGCAGTGTTGCCGGTTCTAGTAACACCATATATTTT.

The CDR3 region is CASSLQGNPGELFF. DNA of the CDR3: TGCGCCAGCAGCTTACAGGGCAATCCCGGGGAGCTGTTTTTT. The chain couples TRBV5-1 to TRBJ2-2; tentatively, D is TRBD1 (6 bases). CDR3 length equals 14 residues. With 2 bases removed from V and 6 bases from J, the gap between germline ends came to 11 bases. From germline, CDR1 is SGHRS and CDR2 YFSETQ.

This clonotype was seen repeatedly, ten times or more. The chain couples TRBV4-2 to TRBJ2-2; 8 bases align to TRBD1. The CDR3 spans 14 residues. With 7 bases clipped from V and 7 bases from J, the junction kept 8 bases outside the gene matches. Germline V gene sequence: CDR1 LGHNA, CDR2 YNFKEQ. CDR3 residues: CASNTDRVSGELFF. The DNA of the CDR3 is TGTGCCAGCAACACGGACAGGGTTAGCGGGGAGCTGTTTTTT.

This clonotype was found many times. The chain joins TRBV5-1 to TRBJ1-5; 8 bases are a match to TRBD1. The CDR3 covers 13 residues. CDR1 is SGHRS, CDR2 YFSETQ, per germline. V was pared by 4 bases and J by 7 bases, with 4 bases of the junction left unmatched. CDR3 DNA: TGCGCCAGCAGCCAGGGGGCTGGGCAGCCCCAGCATTTT. Amino acids: CASSQGAGQPQHF.

This clonotype was seen at least ten times. V usage is TRBV3-1 and J usage is TRBJ2-7, with D hard to call. This CDR3 region has 14 residues. Germline V CDR1 and CDR2: LGHDT, YNNKEL (reference sequence). V dropped 5 bases and J dropped 2 bases, with 13 bases sitting between them. The CDR3 sequence is CASSSWAQAYEQYF. In DNA, the CDR3 is TGTGCCAGCAGCAGCTGGGCTCAGGCCTACGAGCAGTACTTC.

The chain carries TRBV25-1 and TRBJ2-5, with 7 bases fitting TRBD2. The CDR3 spans 13 residues. Germline lookup yields CDR1 MGHDK and CDR2 SYGVNS. The junction had 7 bases not matched to a gene; V was cut back by 7 bases and J by 5 bases. The CDR3 DNA is TGTGCCAGCAATCGGGGAGGGATTGAGACCCAGTACTTC. This sequence encodes CASNRGGIETQYF.

This clonotype was observed a few times. This rearrangement joins TRBV20-1 to TRBJ2-3; 8 bases match TRBD2. This CDR3 contains 16 residues. V lost 0 bases and J lost 1; bases outside the gene matches: 6. The germline V gene has CDR1 DFQATT and CDR2 SNEGSKA (reference sequence). CDR3 bases: TGCAGTGCTAGAGAACGGAGCGGGAGAGGCACAGATACGCAGTATTTT. This translates into CSARERSGRGTDTQYF.

This clonotype has just a few counts. The CDR3 loop reads CASSGVGTRTDTQYF. Written as DNA, the CDR3 is TGTGCCAGCAGTGGGGTCGGGACGCGCACAGATACGCAGTATTTT. J is TRBJ2-3 and V is TRBV2; the D call may be TRBD1 or TRBD2 (5 bases each). Per the germline V gene, CDR1 is SNHLY and CDR2 is FYNNEI. There are 15 residues in the CDR3. V gave up 4 bases and J gave up 1 base, with 12 bases separating them.

The chain employs TRBV9 and TRBJ2-1; 12 nucleotides match TRBD2. Germline V lookup: CDR1 SGDLS, CDR2 YYNGEE. V shed 3 bases, J shed 4 bases, and the junction held 2 bases outside the gene matches. The CDR3 loop spans 15 amino acids. CDR3 sequence reads: CASSETSGGYNEQFF. DNA for the CDR3: TGTGCCAGCAGCGAGACTAGCGGGGGATACAATGAGCAGTTCTTC.

The chain combines TRBV27 with TRBJ2-7; TRBD1 matches at 8 bases. The germline gives CDR1 MNHEY, CDR2 SMNVEV (reference sequence). After removal of 10 bases from V and 4 bases from J, the junction contained 9 bases not matched to a gene. The CDR3 has 13 residues. The CDR3 sequence is CATLDRGSYEQYF. The CDR3 DNA reads as TGTGCCACCCTCGACAGGGGATCATACGAGCAGTACTTC.

This clonotype was picked up many times. The chain employs TRBV5-1 and TRBJ1-2; a weak D match, TRBD1 (6 bases). From germline, CDR1 is SGHRS and CDR2 YFSETQ. Trimming removed 2 bases at V and 0 bases at J, with 8 bases between. The CDR3 is 14 residues long. CDR3 coding DNA: TGCGCCAGCAGCTTAACAGGGACTAACTATGGCTACACCTTC. The encoded protein is CASSLTGTNYGYTF.

This sequence joins TRBV6-5 and TRBJ2-7, with 9 bases that match TRBD1. Germline loops: CDR1 MNHEY, CDR2 SVGAGI. This CDR3 has 13 residues. Losses at the gene ends were 6 bases for V and 3 bases for J; bases not matched to a gene: 3. CDR3 sequence (DNA): TGTGCCAGCAGAAGACAGGGGGTCTACGAGCAGTACTTC. Encoded protein: CASRRQGVYEQYF.

The chain carries TRBV5-1 and TRBJ1-6, with D perhaps TRBD1 (6 bases). The CDR3 is 15 amino acids. The germline V gene encodes CDR1 SGHRS and CDR2 YFSETQ. Trimming stripped 0 bases from V and 10 bases from J, with 14 bases between. CDR3 DNA sequence: TGCGCCAGCAGCTTGGCAACAGGGACGGGCTCACCCCTCCACTTT. Translating gives CASSLATGTGSPLHF.

Concerning this clonotype itself: It may be a read error: a sequence one base away is much more abundant. The conserved phenylalanine or tryptophan normally closing the CDR3 is absent here, so this likely arose from a read error. This chain uses TRBV12-3 or TRBV12-4 with TRBJ1-5; D gene ambiguous. The CDR3 spans 12 residues. Trimming took off 4 bases at V and 5 bases at J, with 6 bases between the two ends. CDR3 in amino acids: CASSSVYQPQHY. CDR3 coding DNA: TGTGCCAGCAGTTCAGTGTATCAGCCCCAGCATTAT.

J is TRBJ2-1 and V is TRBV28; D uncertain. Germline CDR1 reads MDHEN; CDR2 reads SYDVKM. This CDR3 is built from 12 residues. V was pared by 6 bases and J by 2 bases, with 5 bases between. CDR3 sequence (DNA): TGTGCCAGCAGGGTAGCCTACAATGAGCAGTTCTTC. This translates into CASRVAYNEQFF.

This clonotype was seen ten or more times. The J gene is TRBJ2-3, the V gene TRBV29-1; perhaps D is TRBD1 or TRBD2 (6 bases each). Germline V gene lookup returns CDR1 SQVTM and CDR2 ANQGSEA. The CDR3 spans 14 residues. V dropped 0 bases and J dropped 5 bases, with 12 bases sitting between them. CDR3 region: CSVEDARGRDTQYF. The CDR3 DNA sequence: TGCAGCGTTGAAGATGCTCGGGGGCGAGATACGCAGTATTTT.

The CDR3 spells CSARSLTSGSGNEQFF. Here the CDR3 DNA reads TGCAGTGCTAGATCCCTGACTAGCGGGAGTGGGAATGAGCAGTTCTTC. The J gene is TRBJ2-1, the V gene TRBV20-1; 12 nucleotides agree with TRBD2. Germline CDR1 is DFQATT and CDR2 is SNEGSKA (reference sequence). The CDR3 loop spans 16 amino acids. The V gene end was trimmed by 2 bases and the J gene end by 7 bases; junction bases not matched to a gene: 9.

This clonotype showed up just once. This chain links TRBV7-9 with TRBJ2-7, with 7 bases fitting TRBD1. Germline lookup yields CDR1 SEHNR and CDR2 FQNEAQ (reference sequence). V lost 5 bases and J lost 0; bases outside the gene matches: 10. The length of the CDR3 is 16 residues. CDR3 DNA sequence: TGTGCCAGCAGCCCGTGGACAGGCGATAGCTCCTACGAGCAGTACTTC. This codes for CASSPWTGDSSYEQYF.

Many counts were recorded for this clonotype. The CDR3 nucleotides read TGCGCCAGCAGCGCCGGGACAGGGGTCCACGAGCAGTACTTC. Amino acid sequence: CASSAGTGVHEQYF. The V gene is TRBV5-1, the J gene TRBJ2-7; 10 nucleotides line up with TRBD1. The V segment lost 4 bases and the J segment 5 bases; nucleotides outside the gene matches: 6. The CDR3 consists of 14 residues. CDR1 and CDR2 from the germline V gene are SGHRS and YFSETQ.